Detailed here is one T cell receptor beta chain. Data came from immunoSEQ multiplex PCR; TCRdb stores just in-frame clones and leaves some out. The sample consists of 190,000 or so clones, 86% of them appearing once. The sample comes from a study of blood T cell repertoires in COVID-19. Study information: PBMCs, B-cell-depleted T cells, or T cells provided the cDNA or gDNA that made up the material.

CDR3 size: 14 residues. Per the germline V gene, CDR1 is SNHLY and CDR2 is FYNNEI. V lost 6 bases, J lost 6 bases, and 17 bases lay in between. Material: PBMCs or T cells enriched from blood (not recorded which). The gene calls are TRBV2 and TRBJ1-2; no reliable D call. This clonotype originated in a woman under 40 who had recovered from COVID-19. The CDR3 DNA sequence: TGTGCCAGCAGAGCGACTGGTGCCCCCGATGGCTACACCTTC. Protein sequence: CASRATGAPDGYTF.